A selection of T cell receptor beta chains follows, all from one sample in a study of blood T cell repertoires in COVID-19. The table came from immunoSEQ multiplex PCR; TCRdb's copy has only in-frame clones and leaves some out. Found here are under 65,000 clones, approximately 75% of them singletons; the top ten hold roughly 30%. The source material was peripheral blood. Every receptor here comes from a man in his sixties with COVID-19, enrolled during active disease. CDR3s include the opening cysteine and the closing phenylalanine or tryptophan. Each record gives: J gene, V gene, CDR3 protein.

TRBJ2-7,TRBV2,CASSESIGPTYEQYF
TRBJ1-1,TRBV19,CASRTHETPNTEAFF
TRBJ2-1,TRBV19,CASSIGDRGVNEQFF
TRBJ1-2,TRBV2,CASTWGSGTGGFGYTF
TRBJ2-1,TRBV12-3/TRBV12-4,CASSLGVNEQFF
TRBJ2-5,TRBV7-9,CASSYPLDREETQYF
TRBJ1-5,TRBV7-9,CASSSLMGGIDQPQHF
TRBJ2-6,TRBV30,CAVGLSGANVLTF
TRBJ2-1,TRBV7-9,CASSSPQTDYNEQFF
TRBJ1-6,TRBV25-1,CASSAAGDSPLHF
TRBJ2-4,TRBV7-2,CASSPGGLRESKNIQYF
TRBJ2-7,TRBV3-1/TRBV3-2,CASSPGGTGNSYEQYF
TRBJ1-2,TRBV7-9,CASSSGQGAYGYTF
TRBJ1-2,TRBV6-5,CATVGWQGSYGYTF
TRBJ2-1,TRBV6-5,CASSYLTSGNYNEQFF
TRBJ2-3,TRBV5-5,CASSLGGGGRALPGYF
TRBJ2-7,TRBV2,CASSPGQAVIEQYF
TRBJ2-4,TRBV15,CATSTEEGRLAKNIQYF
TRBJ2-1,TRBV9,CASSGRPGSGKGSYNEQFF
TRBJ2-2,TRBV14,CASSQDRSREALGELFF
TRBJ1-3,TRBV25-1,CASRESGGSGNTIYF
TRBJ2-1,TRBV3-1/TRBV3-2,CASSQVGATGVLRNEQFF
TRBJ2-3,TRBV5-1,CASRPGQQRDTQYF
TRBJ2-3,TRBV12-3/TRBV12-4,CASSFGQLTQYF
TRBJ2-1,TRBV5-1,CASSPPGQGFFGEQFF
TRBJ2-2,TRBV19,CASSIRGPNTGELFF
TRBJ2-7,TRBV21-1,CASSKGTGVPYEQYF
TRBJ1-6,TRBV7-2,CASSVGGGPPRNSPLHF
TRBJ1-2,TRBV9,CASSAEGAYTF
TRBJ2-1,TRBV9,CASSGSSGGYNEQFF
TRBJ2-1,TRBV19,CASNPGLSYNEQFF
TRBJ1-1,TRBV25-1,CASLGGTEAFF
TRBJ2-5,TRBV4-3,CASSQLGTGRETQYF
TRBJ1-2,TRBV18,CASSPTGDHGYTF
TRBJ1-1,TRBV5-1,CASSLQDRGLTEAFF
TRBJ1-6,TRBV18,CASSQGARNSPLHF
TRBJ1-1,TRBV30,CAWSPHTTEAFF
TRBJ2-1,TRBV5-4,CASSPRTSGGAGEQFF
TRBJ2-7,TRBV11-3,CASSRLLAGVDEQYF
TRBJ2-7,TRBV6-5,CASSQGQNYEQYF
TRBJ2-5,TRBV18,CASSPRHEETQYF
TRBJ1-1,TRBV9,CASSVAPGQGGTEAFF
TRBJ1-6,TRBV4-1,CASTATESNNSPLHF
TRBJ1-1,TRBV11-2,CASSTTDGSGYTEAFF
TRBJ1-1,TRBV6-1,CASSNPGQGVTEAFF
TRBJ2-4,TRBV29-1,CSVEDSAFGKNIQYF
TRBJ1-2,TRBV5-4,CASSAGQGAWYGYTF
TRBJ2-7,TRBV7-9,CASSLLLAGKSVYEQYF
TRBJ1-3,TRBV5-1,CASSQQGPGNTIYF
TRBJ2-7,TRBV9,CASSVDPGSYEQYF
TRBJ1-2,TRBV18,CASSPTGGKDGYTF
TRBJ1-1,TRBV5-1,CASSLKLGGTEAFF